A selection of T cell receptor beta chains follows, all from one sample in a study of CD8+CD57+ T cells in acquired aplastic anemia. A single record per CDR3 protein comes from TCRdb applying MiXCR to the reads. The sample has approximately 180,000 distinct CDR3 sequences; around 60% are singletons. Input material: sorted CD4+, CD8+, or CD8+CD57+ T cells (not recorded which) from PBMCs. The receptors here all came from a human donor with aplastic anemia. Both conserved end residues are part of each CDR3. The D gene is left open where the match is weak. The listing skips clone size in some rows; elsewhere it reads once, few, many or a size class.

J gene: TRBJ1-1
CDR3 length: 16
V gene: TRBV6-5
clone size: NA
D gene: TRBD1
CDR3 protein: CASSYPQGAANTEAFF
CDR3 DNA: TGTGCCAGCAGTTACCCTCAGGGGGCGGCCAACACTGAAGCTTTCTTT

J gene: TRBJ2-7
CDR3 length: 12
V gene: TRBV12-5
clone size: once
D gene: NA
CDR3 protein: CASGPLAYEQYF
CDR3 DNA: TGTGCTAGTGGTCCGCTGGCCTACGAGCAGTACTTC

J gene: TRBJ2-7
CDR3 length: 14
V gene: TRBV24-1
clone size: NA
D gene: NA
CDR3 protein: CATAPQGRGYEQYF
CDR3 DNA: TGTGCCACAGCTCCCCAGGGGCGGGGGTACGAGCAGTACTTC

J gene: TRBJ1-5
CDR3 length: 15
V gene: TRBV25-1
clone size: NA
D gene: TRBD1
CDR3 protein: CASSGTGLSNQPQHF
CDR3 DNA: TGTGCCAGCAGTGGGACAGGTCTTAGCAATCAGCCCCAGCATTTT

J gene: TRBJ2-7
CDR3 length: 14
V gene: TRBV12-3/TRBV12-4
clone size: NA
D gene: TRBD2
CDR3 protein: CASSLGGASDEQYF
CDR3 DNA: TGTGCCAGCAGTTTGGGAGGGGCGTCGGACGAGCAGTACTTC

J gene: TRBJ2-1
CDR3 length: 18
V gene: TRBV7-2
clone size: NA
D gene: TRBD2
CDR3 protein: CASSLEQRGRGGRNEQFF
CDR3 DNA: TGTGCCAGCAGCTTAGAGCAAAGGGGGCGGGGGGGTAGGAATGAGCAGTTCTTC

J gene: TRBJ1-1
CDR3 length: 13
V gene: TRBV29-1
clone size: NA
D gene: NA
CDR3 protein: CSVEGTQGTEAFF
CDR3 DNA: TGCAGCGTTGAAGGGACTCAGGGCACTGAAGCTTTCTTT

J gene: TRBJ2-1
CDR3 length: 12
V gene: TRBV29-1
clone size: NA
D gene: NA
CDR3 protein: CSVRLTEREQFF
CDR3 DNA: TGCAGCGTCAGACTTACGGAGAGGGAGCAGTTCTTC

J gene: TRBJ1-1
CDR3 length: 14
V gene: TRBV29-1
clone size: NA
D gene: TRBD1
CDR3 protein: CSVLPGQAEGVAFF
CDR3 DNA: TGCAGCGTCCTCCCGGGACAGGCGGAAGGTGTGGCTTTCTTT

J gene: TRBJ2-5
CDR3 length: 14
V gene: TRBV7-2
clone size: NA
D gene: NA
CDR3 protein: CASTSTGTSETQYF
CDR3 DNA: TGTGCCAGCACCTCCACCGGGACATCGGAGACCCAGTACTTC

J gene: TRBJ1-1
CDR3 length: 13
V gene: TRBV10-3
clone size: NA
D gene: TRBD1
CDR3 protein: CATETGVRTEAFF
CDR3 DNA: TGTGCCACCGAAACAGGGGTTAGGACTGAAGCTTTCTTT

J gene: TRBJ2-3
CDR3 length: 16
V gene: TRBV29-1
clone size: NA
D gene: TRBD1
CDR3 protein: CSVGDRGLGSPDTQYF
CDR3 DNA: TGCAGCGTTGGGGACAGGGGGCTGGGGTCCCCAGATACGCAGTATTTT

J gene: TRBJ1-6
CDR3 length: 11
V gene: TRBV7-9
clone size: NA
D gene: NA
CDR3 protein: CANGETSPLHF
CDR3 DNA: TGTGCCAACGGGGAAACTTCACCCCTCCACTTT

J gene: TRBJ2-7
CDR3 length: 14
V gene: TRBV12-3/TRBV12-4
clone size: NA
D gene: NA
CDR3 protein: CASSDRTVAYEQYF
CDR3 DNA: TGTGCCAGCAGTGATAGGACAGTAGCCTACGAGCAGTACTTC

J gene: TRBJ1-5
CDR3 length: 11
V gene: TRBV6-6
clone size: many
D gene: NA
CDR3 protein: CASSYDQPQHF
CDR3 DNA: TGTGCCAGCAGTTACGATCAGCCCCAGCATTTT

J gene: TRBJ1-3
CDR3 length: 14
V gene: TRBV7-2
clone size: NA
D gene: NA
CDR3 protein: CASSPKNEGNTIYF
CDR3 DNA: TGTGCCAGCAGCCCAAAGAACGAAGGAAACACCATATATTTT

J gene: TRBJ1-6
CDR3 length: 14
V gene: TRBV6-1
clone size: NA
D gene: NA
CDR3 protein: CASSVTGYNSPLHF
CDR3 DNA: TGTGCCAGCAGTGTTACGGGATATAATTCACCCCTCCACTTT

J gene: TRBJ2-3
CDR3 length: 13
V gene: TRBV6-4
clone size: once
D gene: NA
CDR3 protein: CASSDQVTDTQYF
CDR3 DNA: TGTGCCAGCAGTGACCAAGTCACAGATACGCAGTATTTT

J gene: TRBJ2-1
CDR3 length: 16
V gene: TRBV7-2
clone size: NA
D gene: NA
CDR3 protein: CASSSLWGPNYNEQFF
CDR3 DNA: TGTGCCAGCAGCTCCCTGTGGGGCCCGAACTACAATGAGCAGTTCTTC

J gene: TRBJ1-1
CDR3 length: 11
V gene: TRBV2
clone size: NA
D gene: NA
CDR3 protein: CAKGPVGVAFF
CDR3 DNA: TGTGCCAAAGGCCCCGTAGGTGTAGCTTTCTTT

J gene: TRBJ1-1
CDR3 length: 13
V gene: TRBV11-2
clone size: many
D gene: NA
CDR3 protein: CASSYEVRTEAFF
CDR3 DNA: TGTGCCAGCAGCTACGAAGTGAGGACTGAAGCTTTCTTT

J gene: TRBJ2-4
CDR3 length: 15
V gene: TRBV24-1
clone size: NA
D gene: NA
CDR3 protein: CATSPTRQGENIQYF
CDR3 DNA: TGTGCCACCAGTCCGACTAGACAGGGCGAAAACATTCAGTACTTC

J gene: TRBJ1-2
CDR3 length: 15
V gene: TRBV27
clone size: few
D gene: TRBD1
CDR3 protein: CASSLAPGGRDGYTF
CDR3 DNA: TGTGCCAGCAGTTTAGCTCCAGGGGGCCGTGATGGCTACACCTTC

J gene: TRBJ2-5
CDR3 length: 14
V gene: TRBV10-3
clone size: NA
D gene: NA
CDR3 protein: CAISVGAVEETQYF
CDR3 DNA: TGTGCCATCAGTGTGGGGGCCGTGGAAGAGACCCAGTACTTC

J gene: TRBJ1-5
CDR3 length: 15
V gene: TRBV20-1
clone size: NA
D gene: NA
CDR3 protein: CSARVRSGRYQPQHF
CDR3 DNA: TGCAGTGCTAGAGTTAGATCGGGCCGATATCAGCCCCAGCATTTT

J gene: TRBJ2-7
CDR3 length: 13
V gene: TRBV29-1
clone size: NA
D gene: NA
CDR3 protein: CSVGRGDSYEQYF
CDR3 DNA: TGCAGCGTTGGGAGGGGGGACTCCTACGAGCAGTACTTC